A single TCR beta chain is shown here with its context. Its cognate antigen is unknown. An end of the junction differs from the germline gene, which may be a read error. This entry is derived from a study of cytomegalovirus exposure and HLA in healthy donors. Study-wide background: HLA-typed donors were the source of 86 million or so unique TCRs held in an early data release.

The CDR3 is made up of 14 amino acids. CDR1 is SGHTA and CDR2 is FQGTGA in the germline V gene. PCR was performed using 60 Vbeta and 13 Jbeta primers. Method: immunoSEQ multiplex PCR; TCRdb's copy keeps in-frame clones and lacks some. The data contain under 150,000 clones, about 73% of them singletons. Study outcomes and limitations: Most TCR sequences were seen very rarely across donors, but some public TCRs occurred in many. A link between a missense DCLRE1C variant and TCR beta V- and J-gene trimming emerged from a later analysis.

Material: PBMCs. This receptor was identified in a woman in her forties in good health and CMV-seronegative. The rearrangement uses TRBV7-3 and TRBJ1-1, with 8 bases matching TRBD1. The CDR3 DNA is TGTGCCAGCAGCCTAACAGGGGGTGGCACTGAAGCTTTCTTT. This translates into CASSLTGGGTEAFF.